This T cell receptor (beta chain) came from a study of T cell repertoires in cytomegalovirus infection. Across the whole study: An indication of both CMV infection and matching HLA type came from public TCR beta signatures. The study's findings and limits: Cumulative frequency of public TCR beta families picked out carriers of CMV plus the relevant HLA. The ex vivo response was dominated by HLA-C-restricted CMV-specific TCR beta clonotypes.

V lost 5 bases to trimming and J lost 10 bases, with 21 bases between them. The CDR3 is 16 amino acids. Germline lookup yields CDR1 SGHVS and CDR2 FQNEAQ. This clonotype has ten or more counts. Its antigen is currently unknown. MiXCR, run by TCRdb on the reads, gives a single entry per CDR3 protein. This sample carries 310,000 or so distinct CDR3 sequences, roughly 17% of them seen once, and the ten largest clones take about 11%. Material for sequencing was PBMCs. This chain uses TRBV7-8 with TRBJ1-6; D unclear. This clonotype was obtained from a human donor in good health (CMV status not recorded). Some clones in this sample may be carry-over from other donors' samples. As DNA, the CDR3 is TGTGCCAGCAGCCTCCCTCGGGCAGAACCGATATCACCCCTCCACTTT. Its translation is CASSLPRAEPISPLHF.